Shown below are 28 T cell receptor beta chains from a single sample sequenced in a study of identical twins. TCRdb used MiXCR to reprocess the 5' RACE reads, holding one entry per CDR3 protein. The sample records about 160,000 distinct CDR3 sequences, under 4.5% being singletons. The sequencing input was memory T cells sorted from blood. These receptors came from a man between 18 and 29 years old in good health.

This clonotype was seen at least ten times. This rearrangement joins TRBV10-3 to TRBJ2-1, with TRBD2 identical over 9 bases. Unmatched junction bases numbered 14, after V lost 11 bases and J lost 12 bases. Germline V gene lookup returns CDR1 ENHRY and CDR2 SYGVKD. The length of the CDR3 is 13 residues. CDR3 amino acids: CASCVAGGPRQFF. The CDR3, as DNA: TGTGCCTCCTGCGTTGCGGGAGGGCCCAGGCAGTTCTTC.

This clonotype was recorded at least ten times. The CDR3 here is CSAPSMSEQYF. The CDR3, as DNA: TGCAGTGCTCCGTCGATGAGCGAGCAGTACTTC. The chain couples TRBV20-1 to TRBJ2-7; no clear D. Trimming shortened V by 5 bases and J by 6 bases, and 11 bases separated the two germline ends. Germline-derived CDR1 and CDR2 are DFQATT and SNEGSKA (reference sequence). The CDR3 has 11 residues.

The chain links TRBV5-5 to TRBJ2-2, with TRBD1 matching over 8 bases. The CDR3 runs to 15 residues. The germline CDR1 and CDR2 sequences are SGHKS and YYEKEE (reference sequence). V gave up 4 bases and J gave up 5 bases; unmatched junction bases: 7. CDR3 nucleotides: TGTGCCAGCAGCCTGAACAGGGGGAAGACCGGGGAGCTGTTTTTT. This translates into CASSLNRGKTGELFF.

This clonotype was recorded many times. The chain has TRBV10-3 and TRBJ2-3; 7 positions match TRBD1. This CDR3 has 17 amino acids. Losses at the gene ends were 3 bases for V and 0 bases for J; bases not matched to a gene: 9. In germline, CDR1 is ENHRY, CDR2 SYGVKD. This chain's CDR3 is CAISDSGTVSSTDTQYF. Written as DNA, the CDR3 is TGTGCCATCAGTGATTCCGGGACAGTTTCGAGCACAGATACGCAGTATTTT.

This clonotype came up many times. This rearrangement joins TRBV7-8 to TRBJ2-1, with D possibly being TRBD2 (7 bases). With 7 bases removed from V and 7 bases from J, the gap between germline ends came to 17 bases. The CDR3 is 14 amino acids. Germline-derived CDR1 and CDR2 are SGHVS and FQNEAQ. CDR3 nucleotides: TGTGCCAGCAACCCTTGGGGGGGCCCAAATGAGCAGTTCTTC. Translated: CASNPWGGPNEQFF.

The gene calls are TRBV6-1 and TRBJ1-2; TRBD1 matches at 10 bases. Germline V gene sequence: CDR1 MNHNS, CDR2 SASEGT. J was trimmed by 4 bases and V by 6 bases; bases with no gene match: 8. The CDR3 loop spans 15 amino acids. CDR3 loop: CASSQRQGAGYGYTF. The CDR3 coding sequence is TGTGCCAGCAGCCAAAGACAGGGGGCCGGCTATGGCTACACCTTC.

This clonotype was recorded at least ten times. The chain combines TRBV20-1 with TRBJ2-1; 9 positions match TRBD1. The germline V gene has CDR1 DFQATT and CDR2 SNEGSKA (reference sequence). The length of the CDR3 is 12 residues. V lost 6 bases and J lost 6; bases outside the gene matches: 3. This CDR3 is CSAIQGANEQFF. DNA for the CDR3: TGCAGTGCCATACAGGGGGCCAATGAGCAGTTCTTC.

This clonotype was counted many times. The V gene is TRBV5-5, the J gene TRBJ2-7; tentative D call: TRBD1 (6 bases). Germline values: CDR1 SGHKS, CDR2 YYEKEE (reference sequence). This CDR3 has 14 amino acids. Trimming shortened V by 0 bases and J by 7 bases, and 14 bases separated the two germline ends. This CDR3 is CASSLDRASGEQYF. The CDR3 bases are TGTGCCAGCAGCTTGGACAGGGCGTCTGGGGAGCAGTACTTC.

This clonotype was seen repeatedly, ten times or more. The chain employs TRBV6-1 and TRBJ2-5, with 7 bases lining up with TRBD1. V was clipped by 2 bases and J by 5 bases; unmatched bases: 5. This CDR3 contains 14 residues. Germline loops: CDR1 MNHNS, CDR2 SASEGT. In DNA, the CDR3 is TGTGCCAGCAGTGAACAAGGGGGCACGGAGACCCAGTACTTC. Amino acid sequence: CASSEQGGTETQYF.

The chain links TRBV20-1 to TRBJ2-1; TRBD2 might be the D (5 bases). There are 14 residues in the CDR3. V was cut by 2 bases and J by 10 bases, with 18 bases left in between. The germline CDR1 and CDR2 sequences are DFQATT and SNEGSKA (reference sequence). The DNA of the CDR3 is TGCAGTGCTAGACCTGGGGTGAAAACGGGGGAGCAGTTCTTC. It specifies CSARPGVKTGEQFF.

In its sample, this clonotype was seen many times. V gene TRBV29-1 combines with J gene TRBJ1-2; no clear D gene. V lost 7 bases, J lost 5 bases, and 17 bases lay in between. CDR3 length equals 13 residues. CDR1 and CDR2 from the germline V gene are SQVTM and ANQGSEA. In nucleotides, the CDR3 is TGCAGCGCTACATCTTGGTCCTCATATGGCTACACCTTC. Protein: CSATSWSSYGYTF.

This clonotype was seen ten or more times. The genes are TRBV10-3 and TRBJ2-3; possibly TRBD1 or TRBD2 for D (6 bases each). This CDR3 spans 11 amino acids. V lost 8 bases and J 5 bases, leaving 8 bases between the germline ends. CDR1 ENHRY and CDR2 SYGVKD come from the germline V gene. The CDR3 DNA follows: TGTGCCATCGGAGGGGGAGATACGCAGTATTTT. Translation gives CAIGGGDTQYF.

The table lists this clonotype with many counts. V is TRBV10-3 and J is TRBJ2-7; TRBD2 might be the D (6 bases). Trimming stripped 8 bases from V and 0 bases from J, with 17 bases between. The CDR3 consists of 15 residues. Looked up from germline, CDR1 is ENHRY and CDR2 is SYGVKD. The CDR3: CAIGGVGLGSYEQYV. CDR3 in DNA: TGTGCCATCGGAGGGGTAGGTCTGGGCTCCTACGAGCAGTACGTC.

This clonotype has ten or more counts. The chain employs TRBV9 and TRBJ2-5; D unresolved. The CDR3 runs to 13 residues. The germline V gene has CDR1 SGDLS and CDR2 YYNGEE. Trimming removed 0 bases at V and 2 bases at J, with 5 bases between. CDR3 region: CASSVASQETQYF. In nucleotides, the CDR3 is TGTGCCAGCAGCGTAGCCAGTCAAGAGACCCAGTACTTC.

This clonotype was picked up many times. The rearrangement joins TRBV5-5 to TRBJ2-5; possible D gene TRBD1, 6 bases. The CDR3 consists of 13 residues. Germline CDR1 is SGHKS and CDR2 is YYEKEE (reference sequence). Deletions cut 5 bases from V and 4 bases from J, with 12 bases between. The CDR3 sequence is CASRTEDRETQYF. The CDR3 nucleotides read TGTGCCAGCAGGACCGAGGACAGAGAGACCCAGTACTTC.

This clonotype was detected many times. The chain carries TRBV12-3 or TRBV12-4 and TRBJ2-1; 8 positions agree with TRBD1. This CDR3 is 15 amino acids long. J was trimmed by 7 bases and V by 6 bases; bases with no gene match: 11. The CDR3, as DNA: TGTGCCAGCAGCCAAGCCCCTAGGACAGGGAATGAGCAGTTCTTC. Translation gives CASSQAPRTGNEQFF.

In this sample, this clonotype turned up many times. V gene TRBV2 combines with J gene TRBJ2-2; unclear D gene. The germline V and J ends were trimmed by 5 bases and 1 base, with 5 bases remaining between them. Germline V gene data show CDR1 as SNHLY and CDR2 as FYNNEI. The CDR3 sequence is 13 residues long. This chain's CDR3 is CASSPGNTGELFF. CDR3 coding DNA: TGTGCCAGCAGTCCAGGGAACACCGGGGAGCTGTTTTTT.

This clonotype was seen a handful of times. The chain joins TRBV20-1 to TRBJ2-7; 13 bases match TRBD2. Germline loops: CDR1 DFQATT, CDR2 SNEGSKA (reference sequence). This CDR3 region has 15 residues. V gave up 1 base and J gave up 6 bases; unmatched junction bases: 6. The CDR3 DNA sequence: TGCAGTGCTAGAGCTGGGACTAGCGGGATCAGCGAGCAGTACTTC. Amino acid sequence: CSARAGTSGISEQYF.

This clonotype was counted many times. The chain carries TRBV28 and TRBJ2-7; D might be TRBD1 (5 bases). Trimming removed 5 bases at V and 3 bases at J, with 20 bases between. This CDR3 is built from 16 residues. Germline CDR1 MDHEN, CDR2 SYDVKM. CDR3 DNA sequence: TGTGCCAGCAGTCTTGGCCAGGGTCGAATTCACTACGAGCAGTACTTC. As protein: CASSLGQGRIHYEQYF.

This clonotype was observed many times. The chain combines TRBV12-3 or TRBV12-4 with TRBJ2-1; D is undetermined. The CDR3 consists of 14 residues. V lost 6 bases to trimming and J lost 0 bases, with 9 bases between them. The CDR3 region has the DNA TGTGCCAGCAGGGTAACAAGCTCCTACAATGAGCAGTTCTTC. Its translation: CASRVTSSYNEQFF.

The chain couples TRBV28 to TRBJ2-7; D possibly uses TRBD1 or TRBD2 (7 bases each). There are 14 residues in the CDR3. V was trimmed by 6 bases and J by 1 base, leaving 13 bases between them. Germline V CDR1 and CDR2: MDHEN, SYDVKM. The CDR3 here is CASSRGGTSYEQYV. The CDR3 DNA follows: TGTGCCAGCAGCAGGGGGGGGACATCCTACGAGCAGTACGTC.

This clonotype occurred many times. The chain carries TRBV4-2 and TRBJ2-3, with 14 bases matching TRBD2. With 3 bases clipped from V and 6 bases from J, the junction kept 8 bases outside the gene matches. This CDR3 contains 17 residues. Germline CDR1 LGHNA, CDR2 YNFKEQ. The CDR3 sequence: CASSQAPGTSGSDTQYF. In DNA, the CDR3 is TGTGCCAGCAGCCAGGCACCCGGGACTAGCGGGAGCGATACGCAGTATTTT.

This clonotype was counted at least ten times. The chain recombines TRBV6-1 with TRBJ2-2; D call uncertain. The germline gives CDR1 MNHNS, CDR2 SASEGT. The CDR3 runs to 14 residues. V was cut by 10 bases and J by 0 bases, with 12 bases left in between. In nucleotides, the CDR3 is TGTGCCACCAGCCCAATGGCGAACACCGGGGAGCTGTTTTTT. Translation: CATSPMANTGELFF.

This clonotype has ten or more counts. CDR3 coding DNA: TGTGCCAGCAGTACCCCAAAGATCAAATACGAGCAGTACTTC. It translates to CASSTPKIKYEQYF. V usage is TRBV12-3 or TRBV12-4 and J usage is TRBJ2-7; no clear D. V was cut by 5 bases and J by 4 bases, with 15 bases left in between. The CDR3 is 14 amino acids.

This clonotype was recorded at least ten times. The chain uses TRBV20-1 and TRBJ2-1; 7 bases map to TRBD2. The length of the CDR3 is 13 residues. V was pared by 4 bases and J by 4 bases, with 4 bases of the junction left unmatched. Germline V gene lookup returns CDR1 DFQATT and CDR2 SNEGSKA (reference sequence). For the CDR3, the DNA is TGCAGTGCTAACCCGGGACTATACAATGAGCAGTTCTTC. Translation gives CSANPGLYNEQFF.

This clonotype showed up many times. The chain joins TRBV27 to TRBJ1-6; D gene uncertain. The CDR3 is made up of 14 amino acids. Trimming stripped 5 bases from V and 5 bases from J, with 10 bases between. Germline lookup yields CDR1 MNHEY and CDR2 SMNVEV (reference sequence). CDR3 bases: TGTGCCAGCAGTCAATATAGAGATAATTCACCCCTCCACTTT. This encodes CASSQYRDNSPLHF.

This clonotype was seen only a few times. The V gene is TRBV7-6, the J gene TRBJ1-6; TRBD1 might be the D (5 bases). In germline, CDR1 is SGHVS, CDR2 FNYEAQ. The CDR3 extends over 13 amino acids. The V end lost 4 bases, the J end lost 7 bases, and 8 bases lay between the germline ends. CDR3 sequence (DNA): TGTGCCAGCAGCTCCAACAGGAATTCACCCCTCCACTTT. Amino acid sequence: CASSSNRNSPLHF.

This clonotype was observed many times. This chain connects TRBV7-9 to TRBJ2-2; D gene uncertain. The CDR3 length is 11 residues. Trimming took 8 bases from V and 5 from J, leaving 6 bases between them. Germline assignment: CDR1 SEHNR and CDR2 FQNEAQ (reference sequence). This CDR3 is CASPDTGELFF. The CDR3 coding sequence is TGTGCCAGCCCTGATACCGGGGAGCTGTTTTTT. Full variable domain (outside the CDR3, taken from reference TRBV7-9 and TRBJ2-2): DTGVSQNPRHKITKRGQNVTFRCDPISEHNRLYWYRQTLGQGPEFLTYFQNEAQLEKSRLLSDRFSAERPKGSFSTLEIQRTEQGDSAMYLCASPDTGELFFGEGSRLTVL.